Listed below are T cell receptor beta chains from one sample, sequenced in a study of blood T cells in healthy people across ages. Via MiXCR, TCRdb re-called the 5' RACE reads, giving one row per CDR3 protein. The sample comprises fewer than 750,000 distinct CDR3 sequences, 45% to 60% of which are singletons, and about 14% rests with the top ten. Sequencing used blood. Every receptor here comes from a woman older than 75 in good health. CDR3s include the opening cysteine and the closing phenylalanine or tryptophan. The order of the fields is CDR3 DNA, CDR3 protein, J gene, V gene, clone size, CDR3 length, D gene. A D gene is named only where the DNA matches it firmly. Size tells how often a clone was seen (once, few, many) or the class of an expanded clone, and some rows leave it out.

cdr3_nt: TGTGCCAGCAGCCAAGACCCCACTAGCGGAACTAGCACAGATACGCAGTATTTT; cdr3_aa: CASSQDPTSGTSTDTQYF; j_call: TRBJ2-3; v_call: TRBV3-1; clone_size: -; cdr3_length: 18; d_call: TRBD2
cdr3_nt: TGCAGTGCTAGCCCACAGGGTTGGAATGGCTACACCTTC; cdr3_aa: CSASPQGWNGYTF; j_call: TRBJ1-2; v_call: TRBV20-1; clone_size: many; cdr3_length: 13; d_call: -
cdr3_nt: TGCGCCAGCAGCGGCCAGGGGGCTGGCTACACCTTC; cdr3_aa: CASSGQGAGYTF; j_call: TRBJ1-2; v_call: TRBV5-1; clone_size: -; cdr3_length: 12; d_call: TRBD1
cdr3_nt: TGCAGTGCTAGGGTAGCGGGAAGATTAATTTACAATGAGCAGTTCTTC; cdr3_aa: CSARVAGRLIYNEQFF; j_call: TRBJ2-1; v_call: TRBV20-1; clone_size: many; cdr3_length: 16; d_call: TRBD2
cdr3_nt: TGTGCCAGTAGTATAGTGGGTGTAGCCAAAAACATTCAGTACTTC; cdr3_aa: CASSIVGVAKNIQYF; j_call: TRBJ2-4; v_call: TRBV19; clone_size: -; cdr3_length: 15; d_call: -
cdr3_nt: TGTGCCACCAGCATTGCATGGGGGAAGTACAATGAGCAGTTCTTC; cdr3_aa: CATSIAWGKYNEQFF; j_call: TRBJ2-1; v_call: TRBV15; clone_size: many; cdr3_length: 15; d_call: -
cdr3_nt: TGTGCCAGCAGCCATACCGGGACTAGCGGGAGCCCCAAAGAGACCCAGTACTTC; cdr3_aa: CASSHTGTSGSPKETQYF; j_call: TRBJ2-5; v_call: TRBV3-1; clone_size: once; cdr3_length: 18; d_call: TRBD2
cdr3_nt: TGTGCCAGCAGTCCCGGGGCGGGATCCCAGTACTTC; cdr3_aa: CASSPGAGSQYF; j_call: TRBJ2-4; v_call: TRBV12-3/TRBV12-4; clone_size: many; cdr3_length: 12; d_call: -
cdr3_nt: TGCAGTGCTAGACCGGGGCCGGAGACCCAGTACTTC; cdr3_aa: CSARPGPETQYF; j_call: TRBJ2-5; v_call: TRBV20-1; clone_size: -; cdr3_length: 12; d_call: -
cdr3_nt: TGTGCCAGCAGCCTGGGCGGAGCGGGAGACTACGAGCAGTACTTC; cdr3_aa: CASSLGGAGDYEQYF; j_call: TRBJ2-7; v_call: TRBV7-9; clone_size: once; cdr3_length: 15; d_call: TRBD2
cdr3_nt: TGCAGTGCTGAGAGGACAACAACTAATGAAAAACTGTTTTTT; cdr3_aa: CSAERTTTNEKLFF; j_call: TRBJ1-4; v_call: TRBV20-1; clone_size: -; cdr3_length: 14; d_call: -
cdr3_nt: TGCGCCAGCAGCTCCATCCCCATAGCGGGAGGGACTTTCAATGAGCAGTTCTTC; cdr3_aa: CASSSIPIAGGTFNEQFF; j_call: TRBJ2-1; v_call: TRBV5-1; clone_size: -; cdr3_length: 18; d_call: TRBD2
cdr3_nt: TGTGCCAGCAGTGAGGGTAGCGGGGGGATCACAGATACGCAGTATTTT; cdr3_aa: CASSEGSGGITDTQYF; j_call: TRBJ2-3; v_call: TRBV2; clone_size: many; cdr3_length: 16; d_call: TRBD2
cdr3_nt: TGTGCCTGGAGTGCGGACAGGGGCGGCTATGGCTACACCTTC; cdr3_aa: CAWSADRGGYGYTF; j_call: TRBJ1-2; v_call: TRBV30; clone_size: many; cdr3_length: 14; d_call: TRBD1
cdr3_nt: TGTGCCAGCAGCATCACCGGGACAGGGGGCAATGAGCAGTTCTTC; cdr3_aa: CASSITGTGGNEQFF; j_call: TRBJ2-1; v_call: TRBV7-3; clone_size: few; cdr3_length: 15; d_call: TRBD1
cdr3_nt: TGTGCCTGCGCCACCGGGACTGGGCAGTTCTTC; cdr3_aa: CACATGTGQFF; j_call: TRBJ2-1; v_call: TRBV30; clone_size: once; cdr3_length: 11; d_call: -
cdr3_nt: TGCGCCAGCAGCTACGATACAGGAGGTACGCCCCAGCATTTT; cdr3_aa: CASSYDTGGTPQHF; j_call: TRBJ1-5; v_call: TRBV5-1; clone_size: few; cdr3_length: 14; d_call: -
cdr3_nt: TGCAGTGCTAGAGACGACAGGGGAATTGCAAAGACCCAGTACTTC; cdr3_aa: CSARDDRGIAKTQYF; j_call: TRBJ2-5; v_call: TRBV20-1; clone_size: many; cdr3_length: 15; d_call: TRBD1
cdr3_nt: TGCGCCAGCAGCCGTGGGACAGACCTATACGAGCAGTACTTC; cdr3_aa: CASSRGTDLYEQYF; j_call: TRBJ2-7; v_call: TRBV5-1; clone_size: few; cdr3_length: 14; d_call: TRBD1
cdr3_nt: TGTGCCAGCAGCCACCCGAGCCCGGGAAATGAGCAGTACTTC; cdr3_aa: CASSHPSPGNEQYF; j_call: TRBJ2-5; v_call: TRBV14; clone_size: -; cdr3_length: 14; d_call: -
cdr3_nt: TGTGCCAGCTCACAAGGGACTAGCGGGAGAGGGGAACGTACGCAGTATTTT; cdr3_aa: CASSQGTSGRGERTQYF; j_call: TRBJ2-3; v_call: TRBV18; clone_size: many; cdr3_length: 17; d_call: TRBD2
cdr3_nt: TGCGCCAGCAGCGAAGAAGACTATGGCTACACCTTC; cdr3_aa: CASSEEDYGYTF; j_call: TRBJ1-2; v_call: TRBV5-1; clone_size: once; cdr3_length: 12; d_call: -
cdr3_nt: TGTGCCAGCAGCTTAACGACAGGGCCCAACTATGGCTACACCTTC; cdr3_aa: CASSLTTGPNYGYTF; j_call: TRBJ1-2; v_call: TRBV7-9; clone_size: -; cdr3_length: 15; d_call: TRBD1
cdr3_nt: TGCAGTGCCGGGGGGGGGCAGGGAAACAATCAGCCCCAGCATTTT; cdr3_aa: CSAGGGQGNNQPQHF; j_call: TRBJ1-5; v_call: TRBV20-1; clone_size: -; cdr3_length: 15; d_call: -
cdr3_nt: TGTGCCAGCAGCTTAGTTGGGACAATTGGTAGCTACACCTTC; cdr3_aa: CASSLVGTIGSYTF; j_call: TRBJ1-2; v_call: TRBV7-2; clone_size: -; cdr3_length: 14; d_call: -
cdr3_nt: TGTGCCAGCAGTGAATCCGGAGGAATTGCGACTGAGCAGTTCTTC; cdr3_aa: CASSESGGIATEQFF; j_call: TRBJ2-1; v_call: TRBV25-1; clone_size: -; cdr3_length: 15; d_call: -
cdr3_nt: TGTGCCAGCAGCCCTTTGAGTGGGACCGGGGAGCTGTTTTTT; cdr3_aa: CASSPLSGTGELFF; j_call: TRBJ2-2; v_call: TRBV3-1; clone_size: few; cdr3_length: 14; d_call: -
cdr3_nt: TGTGCCAACCGTCGAAACATTCAGTACTTC; cdr3_aa: CANRRNIQYF; j_call: TRBJ2-4; v_call: TRBV7-9; clone_size: -; cdr3_length: 10; d_call: -
cdr3_nt: TGTGCCAGCAGAACTCGGGATAGAAATGAAAAACTGTTTTTT; cdr3_aa: CASRTRDRNEKLFF; j_call: TRBJ1-4; v_call: TRBV6-6; clone_size: few; cdr3_length: 14; d_call: -
cdr3_nt: TGTGCCAGCAGCCCCTCGGCTAGCGGGGTCTACGAGCAGTACTTC; cdr3_aa: CASSPSASGVYEQYF; j_call: TRBJ2-7; v_call: TRBV7-2; clone_size: -; cdr3_length: 15; d_call: TRBD2
cdr3_nt: TGTGCCAGCAGTGCGCAGGGCAACCCCTACGAGCAGTACTTC; cdr3_aa: CASSAQGNPYEQYF; j_call: TRBJ2-7; v_call: TRBV28; clone_size: -; cdr3_length: 14; d_call: -
cdr3_nt: TGCAGCACACGGACTAGTCTGGACAATGAGCAGTTCTTC; cdr3_aa: CSTRTSLDNEQFF; j_call: TRBJ2-1; v_call: TRBV29-1; clone_size: -; cdr3_length: 13; d_call: TRBD2
cdr3_nt: TGTGCCACCAGTGATTTGGCCTATGCAAGTGGCTACACCTTC; cdr3_aa: CATSDLAYASGYTF; j_call: TRBJ1-2; v_call: TRBV24-1; clone_size: -; cdr3_length: 14; d_call: -
cdr3_nt: TGTGCCAGCAGCTCTCCGGGACTAATTACAGATACGCAGTATTTT; cdr3_aa: CASSSPGLITDTQYF; j_call: TRBJ2-3; v_call: TRBV7-3; clone_size: many; cdr3_length: 15; d_call: TRBD2
cdr3_nt: TGCAGTGCTAGGGGTCAGGGTTCCGAGCAGTACTTC; cdr3_aa: CSARGQGSEQYF; j_call: TRBJ2-7; v_call: TRBV20-1; clone_size: -; cdr3_length: 12; d_call: -
cdr3_nt: TGCGCCAGCAGCCAAGATGGAGGGGTTAACTATGGCTACACCTTC; cdr3_aa: CASSQDGGVNYGYTF; j_call: TRBJ1-2; v_call: TRBV4-1; clone_size: -; cdr3_length: 15; d_call: -
cdr3_nt: TGTGCCAGCAGTTATTCCTCTGAGGGTAATGAGCAGTTCTTC; cdr3_aa: CASSYSSEGNEQFF; j_call: TRBJ2-1; v_call: TRBV6-2/TRBV6-3; clone_size: -; cdr3_length: 14; d_call: -